This T cell receptor (beta chain) stems from a study of tumor and adjacent non-tumor tissue in lung cancer (dated by TCRdb to the late 2010s). Looking at the study overall: Patients with adenocarcinoma (approximately twelve), squamous cell carcinoma (2) and small cell lung cancer (1) were included in the cohort. Bulk TCRbeta repertoires were compared between lung tumor tissue and matched distant non-tumor lung tissue obtained from more than twelve lung cancer patients. The 15 enrolled patients, of whom approximately 10 were men and 5 were women, were aged roughly 31 to 85 years and were diagnosed with TNM stage I to III disease. Sequencing generated a total of 125,075,908 productive TCRbeta reads, averaging around 4.2 million reads per sample. More than 25 paired specimens, one tumor and one normal lung sample per patient, were profiled by TCRbeta CDR3 sequencing. Here is what the overall study found, with its caveats: In normal lung, the top 100 clones accounted for a significantly larger cumulative share of the repertoire than in tumor tissue. Because peripheral blood was not sequenced, the blood TCRbeta repertoires of the lung cancer patients in the study went unexamined. Significantly higher TCR diversity was found in younger patients, and higher tumor TCR diversity was associated with shorter overall and disease-free survival. Only approximately 14 patients were in the cohort, and the authors stated that larger samples and more detailed clinical data are needed. The methods do not name the sequencing platform or mention unique molecular identifiers. Tumor tissue showed significantly higher TCR diversity (inverse Simpson) than normal lung tissue, at 431.37 vs 166.20 (P = 0.0075, Mann-Whitney U test).

The CDR3 has 14 amino acids, counting the end cysteine and phenylalanine. The kept DNA is CDR3 alone, 42 bases in frame from the first base. In the germline V gene, CDR1 corresponds to LGHNA and CDR2 to YSLEER. The library was obtained by multiplex PCR. TCRdb names Illumina HiSeq 2500 as the instrument used. TCRbeta libraries were constructed through three rounds of nested PCR with primers (Table S4) according to protocols modified from ARM-PCR. Before sequencing, PCR products of 200-500 bp were excised from the gel and purified with the QIAquick gel extraction kit. As for the authors' bioinformatics: Trimmomatic was used to clean the reads, FLASH was used to merge the reads into complete CDR3 sequences, and MiTCR was used to assign the reads to V(D)J germline segments. Clonal diversity was computed as the inverse Simpson's index with VDJtools. Productive reads were defined as in-frame sequences without a premature stop codon. Starting from the raw public reads, TCRdb applied fastp trimming at Q25, assembled clones with MiXCR and retained in-frame beta chains. CDR3 protein sequences are deduplicated, and each keeps its most common genes and DNA. What appears here as the V and J calls and clone size reflects TCRdb's work, not the paper's. The sample profile shows about 100,000 distinct CDR3 sequences; 65% of them were found once. Together, the top ten hold roughly a fifth of the sample.

Details on this clonotype: There is no known antigen for this receptor. The junction does not match germline at one end; this may be a read error.

RNA was isolated from bulk, unsorted tissue, and RNA quality was assessed with a NanoDrop ND-1000 and an Agilent 2100. Normal lung samples were distant non-tumor tissue taken more than 3 cm from the tumor edge. Newly diagnosed lung cancer patients without prior chemotherapy who had been admitted for thoracic surgery in China between August and November 2014 were enrolled as donors. Patients who had received previous radiotherapy or chemotherapy, or who had another concurrent cancer, were excluded from the study. Pieces of surgical tissue measuring roughly 1-2.1 cm3 were kept in RNAlater solution and stored at -80 degrees C until use.

Material for sequencing was distant non-tumor lung tissue. Rearrangement joined TRBV4-3 to TRBJ2-5, with TRBD1 as a weak D call on 6 bases. The sequence was obtained from a man aged 25-40 years with non-small cell lung cancer. The nucleotide sequence reads as follows: TGCGCCAGCACGCAAGTCTCGGGACAAGAGACCCACTACTTC. This encodes CASTQVSGQETHYF.